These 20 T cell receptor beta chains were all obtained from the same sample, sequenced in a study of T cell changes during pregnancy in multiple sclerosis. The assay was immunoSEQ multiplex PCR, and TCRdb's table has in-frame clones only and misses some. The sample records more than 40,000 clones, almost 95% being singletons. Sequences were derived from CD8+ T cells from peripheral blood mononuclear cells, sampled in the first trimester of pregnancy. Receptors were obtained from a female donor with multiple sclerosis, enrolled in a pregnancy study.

CDR3 sequence: CASSLGPGQGAEQYF. CDR3 bases: TGTGCCAGCAGCTTGGGGCCAGGGCAAGGGGCCGAGCAGTACTTC. The J gene is TRBJ2-7, the V gene TRBV5-4; the D gene is possibly TRBD1 (5 bases). Trimming cost V 0 bases and J 6 bases, with 16 bases left between them. This CDR3 has 15 amino acids. CDR1 SGHNT and CDR2 YYREEE come from the germline V gene (reference sequence).

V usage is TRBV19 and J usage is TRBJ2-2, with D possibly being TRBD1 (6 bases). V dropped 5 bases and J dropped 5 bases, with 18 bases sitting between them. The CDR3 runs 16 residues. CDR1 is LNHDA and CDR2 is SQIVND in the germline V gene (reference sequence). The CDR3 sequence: CASSLGYRVMTGELFF. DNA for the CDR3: TGTGCCAGTAGTTTGGGATACAGGGTAATGACCGGGGAGCTGTTTTTT. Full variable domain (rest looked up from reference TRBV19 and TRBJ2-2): DGGITQSPKYLFRKEGQNVTLSCEQNLNHDAMYWYRQDPGQGLRLIYYSQIVNDFQKGDIAEGYSVSREKKESFPLTVTSAQKNPTAFYLCASSLGYRVMTGELFFGEGSRLTVL.

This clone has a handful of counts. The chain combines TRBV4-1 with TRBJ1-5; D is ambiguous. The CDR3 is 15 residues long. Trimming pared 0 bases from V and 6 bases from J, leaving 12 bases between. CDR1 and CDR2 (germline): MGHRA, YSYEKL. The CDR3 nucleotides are TGCGCCAGCAGCCAAGACGGGGTGGGGAGTCAGCCCCAGCATTTT. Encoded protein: CASSQDGVGSQPQHF.

The CDR3 sequence is CASSSDQGHQPQHF. The CDR3 nucleotides are TGTGCCAGCAGCTCTGATCAGGGGCATCAGCCCCAGCATTTT. The chain uses TRBV7-9 and TRBJ1-5; D might be TRBD1 (6 bases). CDR1 SEHNR and CDR2 FQNEAQ come from the germline V gene (reference sequence). V lost 4 bases and J lost 5, with 12 bases in between. The CDR3 runs to 14 residues.

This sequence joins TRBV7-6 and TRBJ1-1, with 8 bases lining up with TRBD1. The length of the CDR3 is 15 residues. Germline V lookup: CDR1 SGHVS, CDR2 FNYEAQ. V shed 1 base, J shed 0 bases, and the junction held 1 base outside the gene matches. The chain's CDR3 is CASSLGQGMNTEAFF. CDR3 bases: TGTGCCAGCAGCTTAGGACAGGGGATGAACACTGAAGCTTTCTTT.

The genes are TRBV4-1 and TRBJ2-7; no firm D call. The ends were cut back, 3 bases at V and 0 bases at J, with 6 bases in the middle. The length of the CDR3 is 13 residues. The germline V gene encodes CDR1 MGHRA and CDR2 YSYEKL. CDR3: CASSHPGSYEQYF. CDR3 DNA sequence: TGCGCCAGCAGCCACCCAGGCTCCTACGAGCAGTACTTC.

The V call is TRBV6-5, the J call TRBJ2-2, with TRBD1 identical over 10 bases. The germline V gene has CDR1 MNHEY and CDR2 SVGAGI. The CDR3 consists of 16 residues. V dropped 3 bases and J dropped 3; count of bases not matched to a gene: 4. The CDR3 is CASSYSGTGDTGELFF. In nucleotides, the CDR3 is TGTGCCAGCAGTTATTCCGGGACAGGGGACACCGGGGAGCTGTTTTTT.

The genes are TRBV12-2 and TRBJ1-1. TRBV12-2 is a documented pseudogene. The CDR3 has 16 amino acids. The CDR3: CASRPQKPTGNTEAFF. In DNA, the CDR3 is TGTGCAAGTCGCCCTCAAAAACCGACGGGGAACACTGAAGCTTTCTTT.

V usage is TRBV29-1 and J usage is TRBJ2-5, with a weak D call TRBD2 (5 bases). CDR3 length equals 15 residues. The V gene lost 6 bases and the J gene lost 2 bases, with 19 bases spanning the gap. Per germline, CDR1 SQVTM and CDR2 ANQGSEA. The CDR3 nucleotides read TGCAGCGTGCGCTCTGGACTTCTATTTCAAGAGACCCAGTACTTC. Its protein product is CSVRSGLLFQETQYF.

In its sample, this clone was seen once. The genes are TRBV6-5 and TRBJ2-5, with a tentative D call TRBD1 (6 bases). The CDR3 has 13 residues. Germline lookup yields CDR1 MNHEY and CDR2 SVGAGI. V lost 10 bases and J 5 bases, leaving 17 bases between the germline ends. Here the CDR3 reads CATFPRGWETQYF. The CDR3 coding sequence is TGTGCCACATTTCCCAGGGGTTGGGAGACCCAGTACTTC.

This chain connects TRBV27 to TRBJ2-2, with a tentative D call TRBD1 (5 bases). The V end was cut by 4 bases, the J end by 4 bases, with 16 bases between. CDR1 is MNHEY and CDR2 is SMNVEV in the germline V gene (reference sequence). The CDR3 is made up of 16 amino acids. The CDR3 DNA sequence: TGTGCCAGCAGTTCCCCGGCAACAGGAGTCACCGGGGAGCTGTTTTTT. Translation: CASSSPATGVTGELFF.

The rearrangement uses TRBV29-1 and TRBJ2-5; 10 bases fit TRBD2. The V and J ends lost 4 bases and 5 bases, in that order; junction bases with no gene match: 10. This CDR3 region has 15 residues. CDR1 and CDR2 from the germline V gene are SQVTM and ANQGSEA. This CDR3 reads CSVGFRGTSDETQYF. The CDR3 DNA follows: TGCAGCGTTGGTTTCCGGGGGACTAGCGACGAGACCCAGTACTTC. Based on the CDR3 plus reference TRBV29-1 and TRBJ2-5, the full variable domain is SAVISQKPSRDICQRGTSLTIQCQVDSQVTMMFWYRQQPGQSLTLIATANQGSEATYESGFVIDKFPISRPNLTFSTLTVSNMSPEDSSIYLCSVGFRGTSDETQYFGPGTRLLVL.

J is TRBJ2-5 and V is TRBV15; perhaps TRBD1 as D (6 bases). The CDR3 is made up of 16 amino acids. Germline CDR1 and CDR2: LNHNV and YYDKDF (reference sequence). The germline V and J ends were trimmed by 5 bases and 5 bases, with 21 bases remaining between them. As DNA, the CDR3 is TGTGCCACCAGCCCCGGGCCAAAGGGGGTCTATGAGACCCAGTACTTC. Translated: CATSPGPKGVYETQYF.

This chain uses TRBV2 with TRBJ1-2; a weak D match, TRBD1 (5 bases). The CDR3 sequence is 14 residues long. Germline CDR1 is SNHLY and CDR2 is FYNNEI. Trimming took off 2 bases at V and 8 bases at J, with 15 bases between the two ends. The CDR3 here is CASSETMPGGGYTF. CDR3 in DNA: TGTGCCAGCAGTGAAACGATGCCGGGGGGGGGCTACACCTTC.

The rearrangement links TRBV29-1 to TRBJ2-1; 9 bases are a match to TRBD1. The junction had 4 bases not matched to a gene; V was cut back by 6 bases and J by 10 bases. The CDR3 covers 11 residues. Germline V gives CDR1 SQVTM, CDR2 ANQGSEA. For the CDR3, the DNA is TGCAGCGTCCTGACAGGGGGAGAGCAGTTCTTC. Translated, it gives CSVLTGGEQFF.

The CDR3 region is CASSVYRGERAGELFF. CDR3 DNA: TGTGCCAGCAGTGTTTACAGGGGGGAGAGGGCCGGGGAGCTGTTTTTT. The rearrangement joins TRBV6-1 to TRBJ2-2; TRBD1 matches 8 bases. Unmatched junction bases numbered 10, after V lost 4 bases and J lost 6 bases. The CDR3 extends over 16 amino acids. Germline V CDR1 and CDR2: MNHNS, SASEGT.

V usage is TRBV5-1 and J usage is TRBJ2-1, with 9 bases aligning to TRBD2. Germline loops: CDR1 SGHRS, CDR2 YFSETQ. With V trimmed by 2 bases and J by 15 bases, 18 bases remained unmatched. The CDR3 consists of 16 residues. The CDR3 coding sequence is TGCGCCAGCAGCTTCGAGGATGCGTTGGGCGGGAGGGGGCTGTTCTTC. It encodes CASSFEDALGGRGLFF.

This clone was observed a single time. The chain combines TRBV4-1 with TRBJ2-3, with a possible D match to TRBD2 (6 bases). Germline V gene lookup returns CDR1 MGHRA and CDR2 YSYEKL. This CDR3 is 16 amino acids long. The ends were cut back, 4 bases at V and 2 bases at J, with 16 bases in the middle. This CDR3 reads CASSPVGDSPTDTQYF. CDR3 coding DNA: TGCGCCAGCAGCCCCGTCGGGGACTCACCCACAGATACGCAGTATTTT.

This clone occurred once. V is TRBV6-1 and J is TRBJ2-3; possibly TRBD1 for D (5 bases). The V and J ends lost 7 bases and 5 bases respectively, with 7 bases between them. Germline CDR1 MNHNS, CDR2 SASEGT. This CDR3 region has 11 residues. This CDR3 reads CASTTGDTQYF. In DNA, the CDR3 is TGTGCCAGCACCACAGGAGATACGCAGTATTTT.

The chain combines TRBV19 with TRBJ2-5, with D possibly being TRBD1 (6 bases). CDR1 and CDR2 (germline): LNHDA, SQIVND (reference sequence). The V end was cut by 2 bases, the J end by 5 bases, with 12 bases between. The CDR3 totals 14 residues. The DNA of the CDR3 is TGTGCCAGTAGTATAACAGGGATTTTTGAGACCCAGTACTTC. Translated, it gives CASSITGIFETQYF.